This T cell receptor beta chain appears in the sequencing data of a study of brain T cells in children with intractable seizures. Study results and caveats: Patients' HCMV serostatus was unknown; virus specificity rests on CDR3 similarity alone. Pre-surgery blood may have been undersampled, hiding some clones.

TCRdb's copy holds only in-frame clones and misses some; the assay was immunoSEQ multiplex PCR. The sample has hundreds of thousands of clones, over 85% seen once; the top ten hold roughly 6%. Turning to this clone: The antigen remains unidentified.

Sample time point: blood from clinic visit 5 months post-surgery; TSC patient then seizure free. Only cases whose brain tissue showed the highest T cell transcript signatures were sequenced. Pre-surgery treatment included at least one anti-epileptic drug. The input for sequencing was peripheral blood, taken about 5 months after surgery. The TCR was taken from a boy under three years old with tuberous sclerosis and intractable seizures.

The CDR3 reads CAWSVGAGVNEQFF. The CDR3 DNA reads TGTGCCTGGAGTGTAGGGGCGGGAGTAAATGAGCAGTTCTTC. The chain carries TRBV30 and TRBJ2-1, with 7 bases fitting TRBD2. The CDR3 loop spans 14 amino acids. V shed 0 bases and J 7 bases; nucleotides not matched to a gene: 6. CDR1 and CDR2 from the germline V gene are GTSNPN and SVGIG (reference sequence).